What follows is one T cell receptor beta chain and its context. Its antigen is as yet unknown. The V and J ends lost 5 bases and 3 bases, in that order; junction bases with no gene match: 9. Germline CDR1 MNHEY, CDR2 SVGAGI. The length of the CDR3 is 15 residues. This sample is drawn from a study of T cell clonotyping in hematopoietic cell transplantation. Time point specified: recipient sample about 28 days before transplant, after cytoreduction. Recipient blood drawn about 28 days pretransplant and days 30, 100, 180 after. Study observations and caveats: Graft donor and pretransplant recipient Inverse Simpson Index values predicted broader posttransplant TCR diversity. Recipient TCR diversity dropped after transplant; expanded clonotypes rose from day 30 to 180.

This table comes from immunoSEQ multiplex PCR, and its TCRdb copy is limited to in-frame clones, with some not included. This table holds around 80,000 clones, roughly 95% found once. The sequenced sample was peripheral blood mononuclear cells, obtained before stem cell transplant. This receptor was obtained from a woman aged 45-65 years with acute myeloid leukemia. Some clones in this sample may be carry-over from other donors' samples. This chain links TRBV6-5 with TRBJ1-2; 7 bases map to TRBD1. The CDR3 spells CASSRRTGQHYGYTF. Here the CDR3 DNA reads TGTGCCAGCAGTCGTCGGACAGGTCAACACTATGGCTACACCTTC.